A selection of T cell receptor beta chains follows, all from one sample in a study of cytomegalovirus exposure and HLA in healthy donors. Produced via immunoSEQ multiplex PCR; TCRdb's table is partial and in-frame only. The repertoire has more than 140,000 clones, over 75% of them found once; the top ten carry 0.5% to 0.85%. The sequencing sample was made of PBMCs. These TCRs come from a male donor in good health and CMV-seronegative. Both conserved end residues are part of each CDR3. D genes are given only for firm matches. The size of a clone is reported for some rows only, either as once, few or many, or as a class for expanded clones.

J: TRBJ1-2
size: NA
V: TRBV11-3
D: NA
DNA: TGTGCCAGCAGCGGTGAGGGTACCCCCGCCTATAACTATGGCTACACCTTC
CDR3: CASSGEGTPAYNYGYTF

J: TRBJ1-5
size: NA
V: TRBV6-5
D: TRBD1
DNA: TGTGCCAGCAAAGGGGGCGCCGATCAGCCCCAGCATTTT
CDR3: CASKGGADQPQHF

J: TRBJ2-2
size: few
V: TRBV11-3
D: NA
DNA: TGTGCCAGCAGCTACAGGGCTGGCGGGGAGCTGTTTTTT
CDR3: CASSYRAGGELFF

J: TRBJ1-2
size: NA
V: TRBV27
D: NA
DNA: TGTGCCAGCAGTTCGATTCCGGGCTATGGCTACACCTTC
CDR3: CASSSIPGYGYTF

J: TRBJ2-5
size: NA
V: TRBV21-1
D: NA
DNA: TGTGCCAGCAGCAAAATGCGGCTAGCGGGTTTTCAAGAGACCCAGTACTTC
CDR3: CASSKMRLAGFQETQYF

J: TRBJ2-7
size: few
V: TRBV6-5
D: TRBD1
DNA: TGTGCCACTGGGACAGGGGAATACGAGCAGTACTTC
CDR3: CATGTGEYEQYF

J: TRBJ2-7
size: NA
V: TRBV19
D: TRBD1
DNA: TGTGCCAGTAGTCCGGGACAGGGGCCCTACGAGCAGTACTTC
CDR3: CASSPGQGPYEQYF

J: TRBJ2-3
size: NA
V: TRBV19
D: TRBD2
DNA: TGTGCCAGTCATACGAGCGGGGGCCGAGCGGGCACAGATACGCAGTATTTT
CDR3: CASHTSGGRAGTDTQYF

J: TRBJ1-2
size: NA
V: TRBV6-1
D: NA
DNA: TGTGCCAGCAGTGAACCGGAGTCTTATGGCTACACCTTC
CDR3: CASSEPESYGYTF

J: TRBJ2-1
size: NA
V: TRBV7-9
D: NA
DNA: TGTGCCAGCAGCTTAGCGCTGGGGCAGGGCTGGAGTGAGCAGTTCTTC
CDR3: CASSLALGQGWSEQFF

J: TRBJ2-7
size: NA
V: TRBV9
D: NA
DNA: TGTGCCAGCAGCGTATCTGGCGGGTCCTACGAGCAGTACTTC
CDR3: CASSVSGGSYEQYF

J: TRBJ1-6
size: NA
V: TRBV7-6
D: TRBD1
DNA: TGTGCCAGCAGCGCCCGGGACAGTAAATCATATAATTCACCCCTCCACTTT
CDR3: CASSARDSKSYNSPLHF

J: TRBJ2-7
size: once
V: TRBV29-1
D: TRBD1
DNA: TGCAGCGCCCTGTCACAGGGGAGTTCCTACGAGCAGTACTTC
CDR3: CSALSQGSSYEQYF

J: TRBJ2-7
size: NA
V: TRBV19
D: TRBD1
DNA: TGTGCCAGTAGTCCTCAGGTGACAGGGAACTCCTACGAGCAGTACTTC
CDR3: CASSPQVTGNSYEQYF

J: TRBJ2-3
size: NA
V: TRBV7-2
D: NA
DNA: TGTGCCAGCAGCGCTCGACAGGTAGATACGCAGTATTTT
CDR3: CASSARQVDTQYF

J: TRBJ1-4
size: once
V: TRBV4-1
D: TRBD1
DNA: TGCGCCAGCAGCCCGCCCCGGACAGGGGGCTCTGAAAAACTGTTTTTT
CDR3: CASSPPRTGGSEKLFF

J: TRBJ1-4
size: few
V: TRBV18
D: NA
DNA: TGTGCCAGCTCACCAATGCAGGGAGGCGGTGAAAAACTGTTTTTT
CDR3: CASSPMQGGGEKLFF

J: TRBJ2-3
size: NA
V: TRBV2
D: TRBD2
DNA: TGTGCCAGCACTGGCGGGGGGGCCGAGGGAGATACGCAGTATTTT
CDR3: CASTGGGAEGDTQYF

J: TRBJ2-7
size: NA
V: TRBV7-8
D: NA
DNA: TGTGCCAGCTGGGTGGGGCCCAAACCGGGCGAGCAGTACTTC
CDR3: CASWVGPKPGEQYF

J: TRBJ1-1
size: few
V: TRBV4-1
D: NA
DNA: TGCGCCAGCAGCCAGGGCGGGGCTGAAGCTTTCTTT
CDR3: CASSQGGAEAFF

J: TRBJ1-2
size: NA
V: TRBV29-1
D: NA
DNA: TGCAGCTCAAGAGGAGGAGATGGCTACACCTTC
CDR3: CSSRGGDGYTF

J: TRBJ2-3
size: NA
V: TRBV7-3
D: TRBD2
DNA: TGTGCCAGCAGCTTAAGGGCTAGCGGTCCTAGCACAGATACGCAGTATTTT
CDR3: CASSLRASGPSTDTQYF

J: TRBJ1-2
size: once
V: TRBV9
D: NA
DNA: TGTGCCAGCAGCGTAGGAACAGCCGTTGGGGGCTACACCTTC
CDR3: CASSVGTAVGGYTF

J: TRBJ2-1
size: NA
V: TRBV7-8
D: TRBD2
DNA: TGTGCCAGCAGCTTAGCGATGGGACTAGCGGGAGATTCCAATGAGCAGTTCTTC
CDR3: CASSLAMGLAGDSNEQFF

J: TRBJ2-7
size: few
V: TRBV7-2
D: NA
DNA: TGTGCCAGCAGCTTGGCAGGGCGCGAGCAGTACTTC
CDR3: CASSLAGREQYF

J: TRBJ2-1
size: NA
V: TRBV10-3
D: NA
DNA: TGTGCCATCAGTGAGTCGAGTAGCGTACAATCCTACAATGAGCAGTTCTTC
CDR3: CAISESSSVQSYNEQFF

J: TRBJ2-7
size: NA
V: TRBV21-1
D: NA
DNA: TGTGCCAGTCAGGACAGGTCCTACGAGCAGTACTTC
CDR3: CASQDRSYEQYF

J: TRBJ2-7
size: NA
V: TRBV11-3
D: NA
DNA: TGTGCCAGCAGCTTAGGAGGCTCCTACGAGCAGTACTTC
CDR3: CASSLGGSYEQYF